The next 8 T cell receptor beta chains were all read from a single sample in a study of shared clonotypes between healthy human individuals (TCRdb year 2020). Library method: the immunoSEQ multiplex PCR assay. The clones in this table, taken by TCRdb from immuneACCESS, are in-frame only. Not every clone is retained; where verified, under half of the shortfall comes from an unresolved V gene, and the cause of the rest is unknown. In this sample the table shows about 2.4 million clones, 93% of which occur a single time. In total, the top ten clones hold roughly 0.36% of the sample. The material sequenced was naive CD4+ T cells from PBMCs. Taken with the paper, the label for cell subset or site translates to: CD45RA+ positively selected. These receptors were taken from a man aged 18 to 35 in good health. Some clones in this sample may be carry-over from other donors' samples.

CDR3 DNA: TGTGCCAGCAGTTTAGGGTTAGGGAGTATTTCACCCCTCCACTTT. Amino acids: CASSLGLGSISPLHF. The chain is built from TRBV28 and TRBJ1-6; D remains unclear. This CDR3 region has 15 residues. Trimming removed 2 bases at V and 9 bases at J, with 14 bases between. Looked up from germline, CDR1 is MDHEN and CDR2 is SYDVKM. Filled out from reference TRBV28 and TRBJ1-6, the complete variable domain reads DVKVTQSSRYLVKRTGEKVFLECVQDMDHENMFWYRQDPGLGLRLIYFSYDVKMKEKGDIPEGYSVSREKKERFSLILESASTNQTSMYLCASSLGLGSISPLHFGNGTRLTVT.

The chain combines TRBV7-2 with TRBJ2-2; 7 positions agree with TRBD1. Germline values: CDR1 SGHTA, CDR2 FQGNSA. V was clipped by 5 bases and J by 5 bases; unmatched bases: 8. The CDR3 consists of 15 residues. The DNA of the CDR3 is TGTGCCAGCAGCCTTTCTCGGACAGGAACCGGGGAGCTGTTTTTT. Residues: CASSLSRTGTGELFF.

The chain has TRBV7-2 and TRBJ1-4; 8 nucleotides match TRBD1. The CDR3 is made up of 15 amino acids. Germline trimming cut 5 bases from V and 8 bases from J; bases unmatched to any gene: 10. Germline V gene lookup returns CDR1 SGHTA and CDR2 FQGNSA. CDR3 DNA sequence: TGTGCCAGCAGCCTGCGGGGGACAGGAGAGGAAAAACTGTTTTTT. Protein sequence: CASSLRGTGEEKLFF.

The chain uses TRBV5-1 and TRBJ2-5, with D possibly matching TRBD1 (6 bases). Germline V gives CDR1 SGHRS, CDR2 YFSETQ. This CDR3 is built from 11 residues. The V and J ends lost 2 bases and 7 bases respectively, with 6 bases between them. The CDR3 protein is CASSLGGTQYF. CDR3 nucleotides: TGCGCCAGCAGCTTAGGGGGGACCCAGTACTTC.

This chain uses TRBV5-1 with TRBJ1-1, with 7 bases aligning to TRBD1. The CDR3 covers 14 residues. Germline trimming cut 3 bases from V and 5 bases from J; bases unmatched to any gene: 7. CDR1 is SGHRS and CDR2 is YFSETQ in the germline V gene. In DNA, the CDR3 is TGCGCCAGCAGCTCCAACCCAGGGGGGACTGAAGCTTTCTTT. This encodes CASSSNPGGTEAFF.

This clone occurred once. V gene TRBV6-1 combines with J gene TRBJ1-1; TRBD1 matches at 7 bases. J lost 2 bases, V lost 2 bases, and 14 bases had no gene match. Germline CDR1 and CDR2: MNHNS and SASEGT. The CDR3 spans 18 residues. CDR3 coding DNA: TGTGCCAGCAGTGAAAAAACGGGACAGAGCTTTTTTAACACTGAAGCTTTCTTT. This translates into CASSEKTGQSFFNTEAFF.

This rearrangement joins TRBV25-1 to TRBJ2-2, with D uncertain. V lost 3 bases and J 4 bases, leaving 9 bases between the germline ends. Germline CDR1 MGHDK, CDR2 SYGVNS. The CDR3 extends over 14 amino acids. The CDR3: CASSDKAGTGELFF. The CDR3 DNA reads as TGTGCCAGCAGTGATAAGGCTGGCACCGGGGAGCTGTTTTTT.

In its sample, this clone was seen once. The rearrangement joins TRBV5-1 to TRBJ2-7; 9 bases align to TRBD2. This CDR3 has 15 amino acids. Unmatched junction bases numbered 3, after V lost 0 bases and J lost 2 bases. In germline, CDR1 is SGHRS, CDR2 YFSETQ. The CDR3 bases are TGCGCCAGCAGCTTGGTGTCTAGCGGGGCCTACGAGCAGTACTTC. Its protein is CASSLVSSGAYEQYF.